This TCR beta chain comes out of a study of T cells in narcolepsy (dated by TCRdb to 2016 to 2019). For context, the study as a whole: Patients with narcolepsy type 1 or type 2 (NT1, NT2) were enrolled in the study together with healthy control donors. The study used TCR Vbeta sequencing to track clonotypes in blood and CSF while looking for autoreactive T cells in narcolepsy patients that target self-antigens of hypocretin neurons (hypocretin, TRIB2).

CDR1 SNHLY and CDR2 FYNNEI were looked up in the germline V gene. V is pared back by 4 bases and J by 0 bases, with 12 bases lying between the germline termini. From its cysteine to its phenylalanine, the CDR3 spans 16 amino acids. CDR3 DNA only is kept here, 48 bases in frame from base 1. The library was prepared using the immunoSEQ multiplex PCR assay. TCRdb limited this immuneACCESS table to in-frame rearrangements with V and J called. A share of clones is missing; checked studies link under half to unresolved V genes, and the rest is unexplained. Present in this sample are about 29,000 clones, 70% to 90% of which were seen just once. The top ten constitute approximately 1% of the sample. The paper's findings and limits, for the study overall: Patients and controls had similar numbers of sequenced blood memory CD4+ clonotypes, with averages of about 39,494 in patients and 30,000 to 35,000 in controls. Plots comparing CSF and blood CD4+ T cell clonotypes from the same patient highlighted HCRT-specific and TRIB2-specific autoreactive clonotypes. Some blood memory CD4+ repertoires from patients and controls contained no sequences matching autoreactive T cell clones. According to the report, autoreactive clonotypes were detected serially in the blood of the same patients and of different patients, but not in healthy controls.

Comment on this clone: No antigen is known for it. No base quality information exists; no much larger clone differs at one position.

For TCR Vbeta sequencing, memory CD4+ T cells were sorted ex vivo from the peripheral blood of narcolepsy patients and healthy controls. The chain is assembled from TRBV2 and TRBJ2-2; too little of a D gene remains to name it. The source of this sequence is a human donor in good health. The sample was memory (CD45RA-) CD4+ T cells from blood. The cell subset or site label, read with the paper, signifies: memory T cells sorted ex vivo from peripheral blood. DNA sequence: TGTGCCAGCAGTGCCCGACCCATTACGAACACCGGGGAGCTGTTTTTT. It translates as CASSARPITNTGELFF.